The source of this T cell receptor (beta chain) is a study of OX40 agonist ivuxolimab in advanced cancers. With regard to the full study: Ivuxolimab was a fully human IgG2 agonistic monoclonal antibody targeting the costimulatory receptor OX40 (CD134). Intravenous ivuxolimab was administered to patients every 2 weeks at six dose levels: 0.01, 0.1, 0.3, 1.5, 3 and 10 mg/kg. Of the 52 patients in dose escalation, around 19 had hepatocellular carcinoma, some 15 had melanoma, 9 had renal cell carcinoma and 9 had head and neck cancer. A male proportion of 82.7% and a mean age of roughly 55 years, ranging from about 23 to 90, were recorded for the dose-escalation cohort. Prior anti-PD-1, anti-PD-L1 or anti-CTLA-4 therapy was permitted, and checkpoint inhibitors had been received by around 39% of dose-escalation patients. Partial responses occurred in three dose-escalation patients, of whom one had hepatocellular carcinoma and two had cutaneous melanoma. The purpose of peripheral TCRbeta sequencing was to test whether ivuxolimab changed TCR sequence diversity and led to clonal T-cell expansion. The monotherapy dose-escalation portion (N = 52 patients) of the phase I ivuxolimab trial is reported in the paper. On the study overall, not on this receptor specifically: Clonal expansion of both CD4+ and CD8+ blood T cells was observed from baseline to week 6 at doses 0.1 to 3.0 mg/kg. Low levels of normalized T-cell clonal expansion were also shown by some nonresponding patients. In the 0.1-3.0 mg/kg groups, partial responders had among the lowest normalized peripheral clonal expansion, particularly in CD8+ T cells. After ivuxolimab, more expanded clones were found on average in CD8+ T cells than in CD4+ T cells. The antigen specificity of the peripheral T cells that underwent clonal expansion was not determined.

The trial excluded patients who had a history of autoimmune disease or were on systemic immunosuppression. Peripheral blood for TCR sequencing was collected from all dose cohorts at baseline, on cycle 4 day 1, and on cycle 7 day 1. Samples were obtained from an open-label, multicenter, first-in-human phase I dose-escalation trial of ivuxolimab. Adults with locally advanced or metastatic melanoma, renal cell carcinoma, hepatocellular carcinoma or head and neck squamous cell carcinoma were enrolled in the trial. Before TCR sequencing, CD4+ T cells and CD8+ T cells from peripheral blood were sorted into separate populations. For sequencing of the TCRbeta CDR3 region, genomic DNA was extracted from the sorted cells. TCRbeta CDR3 regions were sequenced using the immunoSEQ Assay. TCRdb obtained this table from immuneACCESS and retained in-frame rearrangements with V and J assigned. These tables miss some clones; where compared with another copy, unresolved V genes account for less than half of the shortfall, and the remainder is unexplained. This sample holds about 63,000 clones; about 91% were observed only once. 12% of the sample lies in the top ten.

The CDR3 numbers 17 residues from cysteine through phenylalanine. Only the CDR3 DNA stays, 51 bases, in frame from base 1. V sheds 2 bases and J sheds 2 bases, leaving 19 bases between their ends. CDR1 and CDR2 are read off the germline V gene as MDHEN and SYDVKM. About this clone: The clone's antigen remains unknown. The sample holds no much larger clone one base away, and base qualities are not on file.

Recombination connected TRBV28 to TRBJ2-7, and possibly TRBD2, on 6 matching bases. This specimen was CD4+ or CD8+ T cells sorted from blood, taken in a trial of the OX40 agonist ivuxolimab. The TCR comes from an adult with an advanced solid tumor such as melanoma, head and neck, liver or kidney cancer. The CDR3 here reads CASSLLFSGGNPYEQYF. The DNA reads TGTGCCAGCAGTTTACTATTTAGTGGGGGGAATCCCTACGAGCAGTACTTC. The reference TRBV28 and TRBJ2-7 proteins fill in what lies around the CDR3, so the full variable domain reads DVKVTQSSRYLVKRTGEKVFLECVQDMDHENMFWYRQDPGLGLRLIYFSYDVKMKEKGDIPEGYSVSREKKERFSLILESASTNQTSMYLCASSLLFSGGNPYEQYFGPGTRLTVT.